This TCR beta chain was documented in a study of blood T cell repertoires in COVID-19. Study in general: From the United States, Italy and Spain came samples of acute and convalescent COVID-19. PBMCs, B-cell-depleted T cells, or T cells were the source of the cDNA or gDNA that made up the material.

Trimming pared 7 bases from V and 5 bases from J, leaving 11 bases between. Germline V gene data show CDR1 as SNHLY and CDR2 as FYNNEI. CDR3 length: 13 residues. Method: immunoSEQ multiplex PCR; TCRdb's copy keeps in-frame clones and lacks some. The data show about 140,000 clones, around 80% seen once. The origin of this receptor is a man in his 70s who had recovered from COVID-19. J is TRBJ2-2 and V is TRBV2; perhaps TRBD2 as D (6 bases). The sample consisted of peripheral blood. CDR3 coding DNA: TGTGCCAGCACCGGACGGGGGACCGGGGAGCTGTTTTTT. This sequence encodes CASTGRGTGELFF.